This T cell receptor (beta chain) was documented in a study of T cell changes during pregnancy in multiple sclerosis. Trimming took off 5 bases at V and 4 bases at J, with 14 bases between the two ends. The CDR3 length is 14 residues. Germline V CDR1 and CDR2: SGHAT, FQNNGV. This clone was seen only once. Method: immunoSEQ multiplex PCR; TCRdb's copy keeps in-frame clones and lacks some. This sample has tens of thousands of clones, with roughly nine tenths found just once. This specimen was CD4+ T cells from peripheral blood mononuclear cells, taken in the first trimester of pregnancy. The chain employs TRBV11-2 and TRBJ1-2; D gene unclear. This receptor was obtained from a female donor with multiple sclerosis, enrolled in a pregnancy study. CDR3 coding DNA: TGTGCCAGCAGCCCCGAGAGGATCACCTATGGCTACACCTTC. It is translated as CASSPERITYGYTF. Based on the CDR3 plus reference TRBV11-2 and TRBJ1-2, the full variable domain is EAGVAQSPRYKIIEKRQSVAFWCNPISGHATLYWYQQILGQGPKLLIQFQNNGVVDDSQLPKDRFSAERLKGVDSTLKIQPAKLEDSAVYLCASSPERITYGYTFGSGTRLTVV.